This paragraph reports one T cell receptor beta chain. This sample was included in a study of response to subunit inactivated influenza vaccine. One entry per CDR3 protein, called by TCRdb with MiXCR from the RT-PCR reads. The sample yields fewer than 700,000 distinct CDR3 sequences, 10% to 15% seen once. Germline lookup yields CDR1 SGHTA and CDR2 FQGNSA. Trimming stripped 1 base from V and 3 bases from J, with 10 bases between. The length of the CDR3 is 14 residues. The material sequenced was PBMCs from blood, taken more than 35 days after vaccination. The origin of this receptor is a man between 50 and 59 years old who received an inactivated influenza vaccine. V is TRBV7-2 and J is TRBJ2-7; D not resolved. CDR3 sequence: CASSLVGRNYEQYF. Here the CDR3 DNA reads TGTGCCAGCAGCTTAGTTGGACGAAACTACGAGCAGTACTTC.